Shown below are 17 T cell receptor beta chains from a single sample sequenced in a study of cytomegalovirus exposure and HLA in healthy donors. Vbeta (60) and Jbeta (13) primers were used in the PCR. Sequencing was performed with immunoSEQ multiplex PCR; in TCRdb, only in-frame clones are kept and a portion is missing. The profile covers around 130,000 clones, with roughly 84% appearing a single time and 2.5% to 3% taken by the ten largest. Material for sequencing was PBMCs. The receptors were gathered from a woman aged 18-29 years in good health and CMV-seropositive.

The rearrangement uses TRBV19 and TRBJ2-6; 10 nucleotides agree with TRBD1. This CDR3 has 18 residues. V gave up 5 bases and J gave up 0 bases; unmatched junction bases: 7. The germline V gene encodes CDR1 LNHDA and CDR2 SQIVND (reference sequence). The DNA of the CDR3 is TGTGCCAGTAGTCCTCGGACAGGGGGGGCCTCTGGGGCCAACGTCCTGACTTTC. Translating gives CASSPRTGGASGANVLTF.

The chain couples TRBV6-5 to TRBJ2-5, with a tentative D call TRBD2 (7 bases). V was clipped by 5 bases and J by 6 bases, with 16 bases between them. The CDR3 extends over 14 amino acids. Germline CDR1 MNHEY, CDR2 SVGAGI. The CDR3 DNA reads as TGTGCCAGCAGTCGAGGGGGAGGGAAGAAGACCCAGTACTTC. Translating it yields CASSRGGGKKTQYF.

The chain is built from TRBV5-1 and TRBJ2-7, with D perhaps matching TRBD1 (6 bases). The CDR3 contains 13 residues. Trimming cost V 4 bases and J 1 base, with 9 bases left between them. Per the germline V gene, CDR1 is SGHRS and CDR2 is YFSETQ. The CDR3 spells CASSRGQSYEQYF. CDR3 in DNA: TGCGCCAGCAGCCGCGGACAGTCCTACGAGCAGTACTTC.

The V gene is TRBV5-1, the J gene TRBJ1-1; D call uncertain. The CDR3 has 13 residues. Germline V gene lookup returns CDR1 SGHRS and CDR2 YFSETQ. V lost 2 bases to trimming and J lost 3 bases, with 8 bases between them. This CDR3 is CASSLNVDTEAFF. For the CDR3, the DNA is TGCGCCAGCAGCTTAAACGTAGACACTGAAGCTTTCTTT.

This chain links TRBV27 with TRBJ2-3, with a tentative D call TRBD1 (6 bases). V was shortened by 6 bases and J by 1 base, with 17 bases between the two germline ends. Germline V gene sequence: CDR1 MNHEY, CDR2 SMNVEV (reference sequence). The CDR3 consists of 16 residues. The CDR3 loop reads CASSPPDRTGTDTQYF. DNA for the CDR3: TGTGCCAGCAGCCCTCCGGACAGAACTGGCACAGATACGCAGTATTTT.

The chain uses TRBV11-2 and TRBJ2-5, with 7 bases fitting TRBD1. Germline lookup yields CDR1 SGHAT and CDR2 FQNNGV. After removal of 7 bases from V and 1 base from J, the junction contained 9 bases not matched to a gene. The CDR3 spans 15 residues. The CDR3 DNA sequence: TGTGCCAGCAAGCCCTTGACAGGGCTCCAAGAGACCCAGTACTTC. Its translation: CASKPLTGLQETQYF.

The chain is built from TRBV5-4 and TRBJ2-7, with 11 bases lining up with TRBD2. V lost 0 bases, J lost 6 bases, and 5 bases stayed unmatched. This CDR3 has 15 amino acids. Germline values: CDR1 SGHNT, CDR2 YYREEE (reference sequence). The CDR3 DNA follows: TGTGCCAGCAGCTTGGAGCCGGGACTAGCGGCCGAGCAGTACTTC. Translating gives CASSLEPGLAAEQYF.

In regard to this clone: The junction departs from the called germline gene at one end, perhaps through a read error. The V gene is TRBV7-9, the J gene TRBJ2-2, with D unclear. The length of the CDR3 is 12 residues. Germline V gene sequence: CDR1 SEHNR, CDR2 FQNEAQ (reference sequence). For the CDR3, the DNA is TGTTCCAGCAGTTCTCCGGGCGGGGAGCTGTTTTTT. Residues: CSSSSPGGELFF.

V usage is TRBV6-1 and J usage is TRBJ2-3, with D tentatively TRBD1 (6 bases). This CDR3 is 13 amino acids long. The germline CDR1 and CDR2 sequences are MNHNS and SASEGT. Trimming removed 5 bases from V and 4 bases from J, with 10 bases in between. CDR3 sequence reads: CASSRYRADTQYF. The DNA for the CDR3 is TGTGCCAGCAGTAGATACAGGGCAGATACGCAGTATTTT.

The V call is TRBV5-1, the J call TRBJ2-7, with 7 bases lining up with TRBD1. There are 14 residues in the CDR3. With 4 bases clipped from V and 5 bases from J, the junction kept 9 bases outside the gene matches. Germline assignment: CDR1 SGHRS and CDR2 YFSETQ. CDR3 in amino acids: CASSEGASTDEQYF. CDR3 coding DNA: TGCGCCAGCAGCGAGGGGGCCTCAACGGACGAGCAGTACTTC.

The CDR3 loop is CASSSQANTGELFF. The DNA of the CDR3 is TGTGCCAGTAGTAGTCAGGCGAACACCGGGGAGCTGTTTTTT. The chain is built from TRBV19 and TRBJ2-2; D is ambiguous. The germline gives CDR1 LNHDA, CDR2 SQIVND (reference sequence). The CDR3 is 14 amino acids. V lost 4 bases and J 0 bases, leaving 6 bases between the germline ends.

V usage is TRBV6-5 and J usage is TRBJ1-4; D call uncertain. The CDR3 has 14 residues. The germline CDR1 and CDR2 sequences are MNHEY and SVGAGI. Between the trimmed V and J ends, which lost 2 bases and 5 bases, there was a span of 9 bases. Written as DNA, the CDR3 is TGTGCCAGCAGTTACGAGGGTGGAAATGAAAAACTGTTTTTT. This sequence encodes CASSYEGGNEKLFF.

The chain links TRBV5-6 to TRBJ2-2; 7 positions match TRBD2. CDR3 length: 13 amino acids. CDR1 and CDR2 from the germline V gene are SGHDT and YYEEEE. The junction had 4 bases not matched to a gene; V was cut back by 5 bases and J by 6 bases. The CDR3 bases are TGTGCCAGCAGTCGGGAGGAGGCCGGGGAGCTGTTTTTT. Protein product: CASSREEAGELFF.

CDR3 coding DNA: TGTGCCAACGGACAGCCGACCTACGAGCAGTACTTC. Its protein product is CANGQPTYEQYF. V is TRBV2 and J is TRBJ2-7; the D gene is possibly TRBD1 (6 bases). Deletions cut 10 bases from V and 2 bases from J, with 12 bases between. Germline V gene sequence: CDR1 SNHLY, CDR2 FYNNEI. This CDR3 spans 12 amino acids.

Comment on this clone: The CDR3 ends on some other residue instead of the conserved phenylalanine or tryptophan, so this is likely a read error. The CDR3 nucleotides read TGTGCCAGCAGTGGGGGGACGAAAGAACCCCTCCACCTT. Protein product: CASSGGTKEPLHL. The V gene is TRBV28, the J gene TRBJ1-6; perhaps TRBD1 as D (5 bases). Germline CDR1 reads MDHEN; CDR2 reads SYDVKM. The CDR3 sequence is 13 residues long. V dropped 5 bases and J dropped 12 bases, with 14 bases sitting between them.

The chain employs TRBV6-5 and TRBJ2-1; 10 bases match TRBD1. The V gene end was trimmed by 10 bases and the J gene end by 4 bases; junction bases not matched to a gene: 4. Germline CDR1 reads MNHEY; CDR2 reads SVGAGI. The CDR3 spans 13 residues. CDR3 sequence (DNA): TGTGCCACGGGACAGGGGAGTTACAATGAGCAGTTCTTC. As protein: CATGQGSYNEQFF.

V usage is TRBV19 and J usage is TRBJ1-1; no firm D call. V lost 5 bases and J 8 bases, leaving 18 bases between the germline ends. The CDR3 is 14 residues long. CDR1 LNHDA and CDR2 SQIVND come from the germline V gene (reference sequence). Here the CDR3 DNA reads TGTGCCAGTAGTCCGACCGACACGGACTCGGAAGCTTTCTTT. Encoded protein: CASSPTDTDSEAFF.